What follows is one T cell receptor beta chain and its context. Its antigen remains unknown. Clones were read by immunoSEQ multiplex PCR, and TCRdb kept only the in-frame ones, dropping some. The profile shows over 110,000 clones, roughly 92% of them singletons. This sample is drawn from a study of T cell responses to AZD1222 COVID-19 vaccine. The study's findings and limits: Repertoire sampling occurred only after the peak T cell response. Nearly half of spike-specific TCRs reportedly go after variant regions that carry no mutations.

CDR1 and CDR2 (germline): SGHTA, FQGTGA. V lost 5 bases to trimming and J lost 6 bases, with 13 bases between them. This CDR3 has 13 amino acids. The receptor comes from an adult who received the AZD1222 COVID-19 vaccine. The genes are TRBV7-3 and TRBJ1-1, with D maybe TRBD1 (6 bases). The sequenced sample was peripheral blood, obtained 28 days after the second AZD1222 dose. Here the CDR3 DNA reads TGTGCCAGCAGCCCGGGGGGGCTCCCTGAAGCTTTCTTT. It codes for CASSPGGLPEAFF.